Below are 19 T cell receptor beta chains sequenced from a single sample in a study of cytomegalovirus exposure and HLA in healthy donors. It was with 60 Vbeta and 13 Jbeta primers that the PCR ran. Sequenced by immunoSEQ multiplex PCR; TCRdb stores in-frame clones only, minus some. The profile covers 200,000 to 250,000 clones, with just under 85% appearing a single time and more than 0.45% taken by the ten largest. The sequencing sample was made of PBMCs. The receptors come from a woman aged 40 to 49 in good health and CMV-seronegative.

The rearrangement joins TRBV6-5 to TRBJ2-1; 9 bases are shared with TRBD1. The germline V gene encodes CDR1 MNHEY and CDR2 SVGAGI. V trimming: 5 bases; J trimming: 6 bases; junction bases outside the gene matches: 5. CDR3 length equals 14 residues. The DNA of the CDR3 is TGTGCCAGCAGTCCTCGACAGGGGGGCAATGAGCAGTTCTTC. It yields the protein CASSPRQGGNEQFF.

The rearrangement uses TRBV6-5 and TRBJ1-2; 10 nucleotides align to TRBD1. CDR3 length: 15 amino acids. Germline trimming cut 6 bases from V and 7 bases from J; bases unmatched to any gene: 11. The germline gives CDR1 MNHEY, CDR2 SVGAGI. The CDR3 reads CASSLGQGVNGGYTF. The CDR3, as DNA: TGTGCCAGCAGCCTCGGACAGGGGGTGAATGGTGGCTACACCTTC.

As concerns this clone: The same CDR3 also results from other DNA sequences found in this sample. The chain recombines TRBV5-1 with TRBJ1-1; tentative D call: TRBD1 (5 bases). The CDR3 contains 14 residues. CDR1 SGHRS and CDR2 YFSETQ come from the germline V gene. V was pared by 0 bases and J by 5 bases, with 11 bases between. CDR3 loop: CASSLDRGGTEAFF. As DNA, the CDR3 is TGCGCCAGCAGCTTGGATAGGGGAGGAACTGAAGCTTTCTTT.

CDR3 loop: CASSSTGCGYTF. The DNA for the CDR3 is TGTGCCAGCAGCTCCACAGGGTGTGGCTACACCTTC. The J gene is TRBJ1-2, the V gene TRBV7-2, with TRBD1 as a possible D gene (6 bases). The CDR3 is 12 residues long. Germline CDR1 is SGHTA and CDR2 is FQGNSA. The V and J ends lost 4 bases and 7 bases respectively, with 10 bases between them.

The table lists this clone with a few counts. The chain combines TRBV2 with TRBJ1-6; D gene uncertain. The CDR3 contains 13 residues. The germline CDR1 and CDR2 sequences are SNHLY and FYNNEI. The V end lost 7 bases, the J end lost 7 bases, and 11 bases lay between the germline ends. The CDR3 is CASKDGRNSPLHF. Here the CDR3 DNA reads TGTGCCAGCAAGGACGGGAGAAATTCACCCCTCCACTTT.

This chain connects TRBV2 to TRBJ1-2; D not certain. The CDR3 has 13 amino acids. The germline V gene has CDR1 SNHLY and CDR2 FYNNEI. V was clipped by 1 base and J by 14 bases, with 17 bases between them. The CDR3 nucleotides read TGTGCCAGCAGTGAAGATCGGCCAGGTCGAGCAACCTTC. This gives the protein CASSEDRPGRATF.

The count of this clone is one. This sequence joins TRBV18 and TRBJ2-7, with D unclear. The ends were cut back, 3 bases at V and 6 bases at J, with 12 bases in the middle. This CDR3 contains 13 residues. CDR1 is KGHSH, CDR2 LQKENI, per germline. The CDR3 reads CASSPHTNSEQYF. CDR3 coding DNA: TGTGCCAGCTCACCTCACACGAATTCCGAGCAGTACTTC.

The table lists this clone with a count of one. The V gene is TRBV5-4, the J gene TRBJ1-1; D is unclear. The germline gives CDR1 SGHNT, CDR2 YYREEE (reference sequence). V lost 0 bases and J 6 bases, leaving 9 bases between the germline ends. The CDR3 sequence is 13 residues long. CDR3 coding DNA: TGTGCCAGCAGCTTGGGGCAGATCCCTGAAGCTTTCTTT. Translation gives CASSLGQIPEAFF.

A single count supports this clone. The gene calls are TRBV15 and TRBJ1-2, with 7 bases fitting TRBD1. The CDR3 sequence is 15 residues long. The junction had 5 bases not matched to a gene; V was cut back by 4 bases and J by 0 bases. Germline-derived CDR1 and CDR2 are LNHNV and YYDKDF (reference sequence). CDR3 amino acids: CATSNRDRPNYGYTF. Written as DNA, the CDR3 is TGTGCCACCAGCAACCGGGACAGACCTAACTATGGCTACACCTTC.

This clone was observed a few times. This rearrangement joins TRBV7-9 to TRBJ2-5; weak D call: TRBD2 (5 bases). The CDR3 contains 12 residues. Germline V gene data show CDR1 as SEHNR and CDR2 as FQNEAQ (reference sequence). V gave up 5 bases and J gave up 5 bases, with 9 bases separating them. CDR3 loop: CASSREGETQYF. DNA for the CDR3: TGTGCCAGCAGCCGTGAGGGTGAGACCCAGTACTTC.

The chain joins TRBV25-1 to TRBJ2-7; D unresolved. The germline V gene encodes CDR1 MGHDK and CDR2 SYGVNS. This CDR3 has 14 residues. The V and J ends lost 2 bases and 6 bases respectively, with 14 bases between them. CDR3 loop: CASSEVPEPSEQYF. CDR3 coding DNA: TGTGCCAGCAGTGAAGTCCCTGAACCGAGCGAGCAGTACTTC.

Written as DNA, the CDR3 is TGTGCCAGCAGCCAACCGAAGGGGCAGGGCCTATACAATGAGCAGTTCTTC. As protein: CASSQPKGQGLYNEQFF. V gene TRBV7-9 combines with J gene TRBJ2-1, with D maybe TRBD1 (5 bases). CDR1 and CDR2 (germline): SEHNR, FQNEAQ (reference sequence). This CDR3 region has 17 residues. The germline V and J ends were trimmed by 5 bases and 4 bases, with 21 bases remaining between them.

The rearrangement links TRBV27 to TRBJ2-7; the D gene is possibly TRBD2 (6 bases). V was shortened by 4 bases and J by 3 bases, with 16 bases between the two germline ends. Germline CDR1 MNHEY, CDR2 SMNVEV (reference sequence). The CDR3 has 15 amino acids. This CDR3 is CASSSPGGVNYEQYF. Written as DNA, the CDR3 is TGTGCCAGCAGTTCCCCCGGCGGGGTCAACTACGAGCAGTACTTC.

Only a few counts were recorded for this clone. This CDR3 reads CASSLPGRSLHSGANVLTF. Here the CDR3 DNA reads TGTGCCAGCAGCCTCCCCGGGAGGAGCCTCCACTCTGGGGCCAACGTCCTGACTTTC. V usage is TRBV13 and J usage is TRBJ2-6; the match to TRBD2 covers 7 bases. V lost 5 bases, J lost 0 bases, and 13 bases stayed unmatched. The CDR3 contains 19 residues. Germline assignment: CDR1 PRHDT and CDR2 FYEKMQ (reference sequence). The complete variable domain, with remaining parts taken from reference TRBV13 and TRBJ2-6, reads AAGVIQSPRHLIKEKRETATLKCYPIPRHDTVYWYQQGPGQDPQFLISFYEKMQSDKGSIPDRFSAQQFSDYHSELNMSSLELGDSALYFCASSLPGRSLHSGANVLTFGAGSRLTVL.

The chain has TRBV28 and TRBJ1-2, with D uncertain. V lost 8 bases and J 0 bases, leaving 10 bases between the germline ends. Looked up from germline, CDR1 is MDHEN and CDR2 is SYDVKM. This CDR3 is 13 amino acids long. The chain's CDR3 is CASFQATNYGYTF. The CDR3 DNA follows: TGTGCCAGCTTTCAAGCGACTAACTATGGCTACACCTTC.

The CDR3 is CASSSQGISEAFF. The CDR3, as DNA: TGTGCCAGCAGTAGCCAGGGGATTTCTGAAGCTTTCTTT. The rearrangement uses TRBV6-1 and TRBJ1-1, with D perhaps TRBD1 (6 bases). This CDR3 comprises 13 residues. V was pared by 5 bases and J by 6 bases, with 13 bases between. CDR1 and CDR2 (germline): MNHNS, SASEGT.

The gene calls are TRBV11-2 and TRBJ2-2; D is ambiguous. The CDR3 has 15 amino acids. The germline V gene has CDR1 SGHAT and CDR2 FQNNGV. The V gene lost 2 bases and the J gene lost 1 base, with 8 bases spanning the gap. CDR3 amino acids: CASSLWLLNTGELFF. The CDR3 DNA sequence: TGTGCCAGCAGCTTATGGCTGTTGAACACCGGGGAGCTGTTTTTT.

The chain couples TRBV7-2 to TRBJ1-2; D perhaps matches TRBD1 (5 bases). The CDR3 has 14 residues. Trimming removed 5 bases from V and 2 bases from J, with 12 bases in between. Per germline, CDR1 SGHTA and CDR2 FQGNSA. The CDR3 protein is CASSIDRFNYGYTF. In DNA, the CDR3 is TGTGCCAGCAGCATCGACAGATTCAACTATGGCTACACCTTC.

The rearrangement uses TRBV29-1 and TRBJ2-2; 7 positions match TRBD1. The CDR3 spans 14 residues. V lost 3 bases to trimming and J lost 4 bases; unmatched junction nucleotides: 5. Germline V CDR1 and CDR2: SQVTM, ANQGSEA. CDR3 amino acids: CSVDTGAGTGELFF. In DNA form, the CDR3 reads TGCAGCGTTGATACAGGGGCCGGCACCGGGGAGCTGTTTTTT.